The present T cell receptor beta chain was sequenced within a study of blood T cell repertoires in COVID-19. Turning to the study itself: Material from acute and convalescent COVID-19 was sourced from the United States, Italy and Spain. Nucleic acid was either cDNA or gDNA, and it came from T cells, B-cell-depleted T cells, or PBMCs.

In the study's own analysis: Estimates of nucleated cell counts were drawn from the amplification of reference gene primers. TCRdb's copy holds only in-frame clones and misses some; the assay was immunoSEQ multiplex PCR. V and J calls and clone size come straight from that table; D and trimming were deduced from the DNA. The sample includes some 120,000 clones, more than 70% of them seen just once. The CDR3 extends over 14 amino acids. From germline, CDR1 is LNHDA and CDR2 SQIVND (reference sequence). V lost 4 bases, J lost 0 bases, and 4 bases lay in between. The rearrangement uses TRBV19 and TRBJ1-6; unclear D gene. The TCR was taken from a woman younger than 45 who had recovered from COVID-19. The sample consisted of peripheral blood. CDR3 sequence (DNA): TGTGCCAGTAGTAAGAGCTCCTATAATTCACCCCTCCACTTT. Translating gives CASSKSSYNSPLHF.